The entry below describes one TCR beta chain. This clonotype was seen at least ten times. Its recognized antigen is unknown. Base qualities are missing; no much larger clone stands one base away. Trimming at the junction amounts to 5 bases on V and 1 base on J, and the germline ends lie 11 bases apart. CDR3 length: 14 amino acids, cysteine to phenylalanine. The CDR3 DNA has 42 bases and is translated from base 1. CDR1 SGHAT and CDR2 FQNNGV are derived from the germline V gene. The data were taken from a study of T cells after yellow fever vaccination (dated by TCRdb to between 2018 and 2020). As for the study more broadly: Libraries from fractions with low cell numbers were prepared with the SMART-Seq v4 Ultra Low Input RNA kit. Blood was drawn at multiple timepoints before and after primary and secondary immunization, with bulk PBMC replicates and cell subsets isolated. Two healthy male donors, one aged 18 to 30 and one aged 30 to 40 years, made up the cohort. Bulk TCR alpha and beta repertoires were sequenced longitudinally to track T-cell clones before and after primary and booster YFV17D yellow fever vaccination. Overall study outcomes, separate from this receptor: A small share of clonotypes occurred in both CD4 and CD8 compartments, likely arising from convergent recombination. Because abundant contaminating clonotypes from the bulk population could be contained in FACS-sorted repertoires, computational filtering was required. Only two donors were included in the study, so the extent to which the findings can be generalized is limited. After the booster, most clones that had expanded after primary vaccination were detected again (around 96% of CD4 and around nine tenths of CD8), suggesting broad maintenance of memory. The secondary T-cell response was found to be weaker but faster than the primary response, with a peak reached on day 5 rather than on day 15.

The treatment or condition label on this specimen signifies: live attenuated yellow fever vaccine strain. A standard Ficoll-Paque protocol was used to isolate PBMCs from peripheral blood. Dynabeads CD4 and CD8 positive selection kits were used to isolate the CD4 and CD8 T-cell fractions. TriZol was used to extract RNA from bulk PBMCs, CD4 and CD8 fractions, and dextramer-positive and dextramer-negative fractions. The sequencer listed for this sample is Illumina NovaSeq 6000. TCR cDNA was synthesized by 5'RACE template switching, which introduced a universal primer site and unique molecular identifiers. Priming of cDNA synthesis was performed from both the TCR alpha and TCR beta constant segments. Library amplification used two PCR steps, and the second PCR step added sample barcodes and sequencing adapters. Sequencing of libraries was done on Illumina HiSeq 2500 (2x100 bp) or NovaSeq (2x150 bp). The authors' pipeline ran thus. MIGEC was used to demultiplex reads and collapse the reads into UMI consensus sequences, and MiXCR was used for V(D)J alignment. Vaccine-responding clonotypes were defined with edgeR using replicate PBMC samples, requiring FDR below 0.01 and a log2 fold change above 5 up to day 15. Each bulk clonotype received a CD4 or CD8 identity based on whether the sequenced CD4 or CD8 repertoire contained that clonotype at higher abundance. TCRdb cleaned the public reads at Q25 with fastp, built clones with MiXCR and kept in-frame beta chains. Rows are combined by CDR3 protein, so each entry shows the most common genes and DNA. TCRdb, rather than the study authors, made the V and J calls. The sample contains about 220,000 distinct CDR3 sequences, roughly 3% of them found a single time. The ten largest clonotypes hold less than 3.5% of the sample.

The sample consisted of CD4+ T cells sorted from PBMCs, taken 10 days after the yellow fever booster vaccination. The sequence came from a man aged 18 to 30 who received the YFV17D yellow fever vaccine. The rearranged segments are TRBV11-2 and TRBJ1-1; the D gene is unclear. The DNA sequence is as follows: TGTGCCAGCAGCCTCACACCAACGAACACTGAAGCTTTCTTT. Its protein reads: CASSLTPTNTEAFF.